Below are 24 T cell receptor beta chains sequenced from a single sample in a study of T cell changes during pregnancy in multiple sclerosis. Profiling relied on immunoSEQ multiplex PCR, and the TCRdb table lists in-frame clones only, not all of them. The sample has tens of thousands of clones; over 85% are singletons. This material consisted of peripheral blood, taken in the third trimester of pregnancy. Receptor source: a female donor in good health, enrolled as a control in a pregnancy study.

The rearrangement joins TRBV9 to TRBJ1-2, with TRBD1 as a possible D gene (6 bases). V was clipped by 2 bases and J by 7 bases, with 9 bases between them. This CDR3 has 12 residues. The germline V gene has CDR1 SGDLS and CDR2 YYNGEE. The DNA of the CDR3 is TGTGCCAGCAGCGTCGACAGGCTTGGCTACACCTTC. This codes for CASSVDRLGYTF.

The rearrangement uses TRBV7-3 and TRBJ2-3, with 9 nucleotides matching TRBD2. There are 15 residues in the CDR3. V lost 4 bases to trimming and J lost 3 bases; unmatched junction nucleotides: 5. The germline V gene encodes CDR1 SGHTA and CDR2 FQGTGA. CDR3 loop: CASSSLAGVTDTQYF. The CDR3 region has the DNA TGTGCCAGCAGCTCATTAGCGGGAGTAACAGATACGCAGTATTTT.

The V gene is TRBV6-6, the J gene TRBJ2-3, with D possibly being TRBD1 (5 bases). V was trimmed by 6 bases and J by 5 bases, leaving 9 bases between them. The CDR3 totals 12 residues. Germline values: CDR1 MNHNY, CDR2 SVGAGI (reference sequence). This CDR3 reads CASSQGGDTQYF. For the CDR3, the DNA is TGTGCCAGCAGCCAGGGTGGAGATACGCAGTATTTT.

The chain combines TRBV29-1 with TRBJ2-7; TRBD1 matches 7 bases. J was trimmed by 3 bases and V by 8 bases; bases with no gene match: 7. Germline lookup yields CDR1 SQVTM and CDR2 ANQGSEA. This CDR3 spans 12 amino acids. CDR3 nucleotides: TGCAGCATCAGGGGGAATCGCTACGAGCAGTACTTC. Protein: CSIRGNRYEQYF.

The V call is TRBV7-9, the J call TRBJ1-1; no reliable D call. Deletions cut 2 bases from V and 4 bases from J, with 14 bases between. The CDR3 totals 15 residues. The germline V gene has CDR1 SEHNR and CDR2 FQNEAQ (reference sequence). CDR3 amino acids: CASSLSAGMSTEAFF. Written as DNA, the CDR3 is TGTGCCAGCAGCTTATCCGCGGGTATGTCCACTGAAGCTTTCTTT. Variable domain in full (rest from reference TRBV7-9 and TRBJ1-1): DTGVSQNPRHKITKRGQNVTFRCDPISEHNRLYWYRQTLGQGPEFLTYFQNEAQLEKSRLLSDRFSAERPKGSFSTLEIQRTEQGDSAMYLCASSLSAGMSTEAFFGQGTRLTVV.

The genes are TRBV5-4 and TRBJ2-7; 9 nucleotides agree with TRBD1. The CDR3 extends over 14 amino acids. The J segment lost 4 bases and the V segment lost 2 bases, leaving 4 bases of the junction unmatched. CDR1 and CDR2 from the germline V gene are SGHNT and YYREEE (reference sequence). The CDR3 spells CASSFIGTGYEQYF. CDR3 sequence (DNA): TGTGCCAGCAGCTTTATTGGGACAGGGTACGAGCAGTACTTC.

The rearrangement joins TRBV5-1 to TRBJ1-1, with D uncertain. Per the germline V gene, CDR1 is SGHRS and CDR2 is YFSETQ. The CDR3 spans 13 residues. V gave up 3 bases and J gave up 4 bases, with 10 bases separating them. CDR3 sequence: CASSYTWSTEAFF. CDR3 DNA sequence: TGCGCCAGCAGCTATACATGGAGCACTGAAGCTTTCTTT.

The chain recombines TRBV2 with TRBJ2-5, with 7 bases identical to TRBD1. V lost 4 bases to trimming and J lost 3 bases; unmatched junction nucleotides: 5. The CDR3 runs to 14 residues. Germline V gene data show CDR1 as SNHLY and CDR2 as FYNNEI. CDR3: CASSGRGLEETQYF. The CDR3 nucleotides are TGTGCCAGCAGTGGAAGGGGGCTCGAAGAGACCCAGTACTTC.

V and J are TRBV2 and TRBJ2-5; TRBD1 aligns across 8 bases. Germline loops: CDR1 SNHLY, CDR2 FYNNEI. Trimming cost V 3 bases and J 5 bases; bases outside gene matches: 5. This CDR3 spans 14 amino acids. CDR3 bases: TGTGCCAGCAGTGAGAACAGGGGGTCGGAGACCCAGTACTTC. As protein: CASSENRGSETQYF. The full variable domain, completed using reference TRBV2 and TRBJ2-5, is EPEVTQTPSHQVTQMGQEVILRCVPISNHLYFYWYRQILGQKVEFLVSFYNNEISEKSEIFDDQFSVERPDGSNFTLKIRSTKLEDSAMYFCASSENRGSETQYFGPGTRLLVL.

The chain carries TRBV15 and TRBJ2-4, with 7 bases identical to TRBD1. The CDR3 is made up of 21 amino acids. Germline CDR1 reads LNHNV; CDR2 reads YYDKDF (reference sequence). V trimming: 0 bases; J trimming: 1 base; junction bases outside the gene matches: 18. The CDR3 nucleotides are TGTGCCACCAGCAGAGATCTGGTTTTTTCGGGGACAGAACCGGCCAAAAACATTCAGTACTTC. It yields the protein CATSRDLVFSGTEPAKNIQYF.

The chain uses TRBV19 and TRBJ2-7; unclear D gene. Looked up from germline, CDR1 is LNHDA and CDR2 is SQIVND (reference sequence). This CDR3 has 13 amino acids. V dropped 5 bases and J dropped 6 bases, with 14 bases sitting between them. CDR3 amino acids: CASSPQVISEQYF. DNA for the CDR3: TGTGCCAGTAGTCCCCAGGTTATCAGCGAGCAGTACTTC.

This clone was seen only once. The rearrangement uses TRBV6-4 and TRBJ2-5; the D gene is possibly TRBD1 (8 bases). Germline loops: CDR1 MRHNA, CDR2 SNTAGT. CDR3 length equals 15 residues. V was cut by 3 bases and J by 1 base, with 12 bases left in between. The CDR3 region is CASSEQGGPQETQYF. The CDR3 nucleotides are TGTGCCAGCAGTGAACAGGGGGGGCCCCAAGAGACCCAGTACTTC.

The table lists this clone with a few counts. For the CDR3, the DNA is TGTGCCAGCAGCCTTCACAGGGCGAACACCGGGGAGCTGTTTTTT. Amino acid sequence: CASSLHRANTGELFF. The rearrangement links TRBV2 to TRBJ2-2; possible D gene TRBD1, 6 bases. The CDR3 totals 15 residues. CDR1 and CDR2 (germline): SNHLY, FYNNEI. The germline V and J ends were trimmed by 6 bases and 0 bases, with 11 bases remaining between them. Using reference TRBV2 and TRBJ2-2 for the parts outside the CDR3, the full variable domain is EPEVTQTPSHQVTQMGQEVILRCVPISNHLYFYWYRQILGQKVEFLVSFYNNEISEKSEIFDDQFSVERPDGSNFTLKIRSTKLEDSAMYFCASSLHRANTGELFFGEGSRLTVL.

The rearrangement uses TRBV5-4 and TRBJ1-2; D gene ambiguous. CDR3 size: 13 residues. Germline lookup yields CDR1 SGHNT and CDR2 YYREEE (reference sequence). V shed 0 bases and J shed 4 bases, with 7 bases lying between them. The CDR3 DNA follows: TGTGCCAGCAGCTTGGGCGGTACCTATGGCTACACCTTC. Translating gives CASSLGGTYGYTF.

V usage is TRBV5-1 and J usage is TRBJ2-1; 9 bases are shared with TRBD1. V dropped 4 bases and J dropped 7; count of bases not matched to a gene: 9. The CDR3 is 15 residues long. Looked up from germline, CDR1 is SGHRS and CDR2 is YFSETQ. Here the CDR3 DNA reads TGCGCCAGCAGCGCCGGGACAGGGCCCTTGAATGAGCAGTTCTTC. Amino acids: CASSAGTGPLNEQFF.

The chain combines TRBV19 with TRBJ1-2; D is possibly TRBD1 (5 bases). The germline V gene encodes CDR1 LNHDA and CDR2 SQIVND (reference sequence). The CDR3 is 13 amino acids. Trimming shortened V by 8 bases and J by 6 bases, and 16 bases separated the two germline ends. The CDR3 sequence: CASGTQDSHGYTF. Written as DNA, the CDR3 is TGTGCCAGTGGAACTCAAGACAGTCATGGCTACACCTTC.

V gene TRBV5-1 combines with J gene TRBJ2-5; possibly TRBD2 for D (7 bases). Germline CDR1 SGHRS, CDR2 YFSETQ. Trimming pared 0 bases from V and 4 bases from J, leaving 19 bases between. This CDR3 region has 17 residues. The CDR3 is CASSLAGWGGSGETQYF. The CDR3 DNA reads TGCGCCAGCAGCTTGGCCGGATGGGGGGGCTCGGGAGAGACCCAGTACTTC.

The V gene is TRBV5-4, the J gene TRBJ2-1; D might be TRBD1 (7 bases). Per germline, CDR1 SGHNT and CDR2 YYREEE (reference sequence). The CDR3 is 16 residues long. V lost 3 bases, J lost 8 bases, and 21 bases lay in between. The CDR3 reads CASSSASAGGVYEQFF. The CDR3 region has the DNA TGTGCCAGCAGCTCCGCTAGCGCAGGGGGTGTCTATGAGCAGTTCTTC.

The CDR3 sequence is CATSRGHKYGYTF. Written as DNA, the CDR3 is TGTGCCACCAGCAGAGGGCACAAATATGGCTACACCTTC. The chain couples TRBV15 to TRBJ1-2; D gene unclear. The CDR3 has 13 amino acids. Trimming took 1 base from V and 5 from J, leaving 8 bases between them. Germline V gene sequence: CDR1 LNHNV, CDR2 YYDKDF (reference sequence).

The gene calls are TRBV5-5 and TRBJ1-5; D unresolved. The CDR3 totals 15 residues. V was trimmed by 1 base and J by 3 bases, leaving 11 bases between them. From germline, CDR1 is SGHKS and CDR2 YYEKEE (reference sequence). CDR3 in amino acids: CASSLLGQANQPQHF. DNA of the CDR3: TGTGCCAGCAGCTTGCTTGGGCAGGCCAATCAGCCCCAGCATTTT.

The chain carries TRBV19 and TRBJ1-1, with TRBD1 matching 7 bases. V was pared by 3 bases and J by 0 bases, with 4 bases of the junction left unmatched. Per the germline V gene, CDR1 is LNHDA and CDR2 is SQIVND (reference sequence). This CDR3 has 15 amino acids. In DNA form, the CDR3 reads TGTGCCAGTAGTATTGGTACAGGGGTGAACACTGAAGCTTTCTTT. Translated: CASSIGTGVNTEAFF.

V usage is TRBV7-8 and J usage is TRBJ1-2, with a tentative D call TRBD1 (6 bases). V was trimmed by 5 bases and J by 4 bases, leaving 14 bases between them. From germline, CDR1 is SGHVS and CDR2 FQNEAQ. The CDR3 has 14 amino acids. CDR3 nucleotides: TGTGCCAGCAGCCGCCGTGACAGGACCTATGGCTACACCTTC. Translation gives CASSRRDRTYGYTF.

The CDR3, as DNA: TGTGCCAGCAGCGGGAAACTCCCGGAAAAACTGTTTTTT. Translating it yields CASSGKLPEKLFF. The rearrangement links TRBV6-1 to TRBJ1-4; D uncertain. The CDR3 totals 13 residues. Germline V gives CDR1 MNHNS, CDR2 SASEGT. V lost 6 bases to trimming and J lost 8 bases, with 13 bases between them.

This clone was seen only once. This rearrangement joins TRBV10-3 to TRBJ2-1; D is possibly TRBD1 (6 bases). CDR3 length: 15 residues. With 5 bases removed from V and 10 bases from J, the gap between germline ends came to 21 bases. Germline CDR1 and CDR2: ENHRY and SYGVKD. DNA for the CDR3: TGTGCCATCAGTCCAGTTGCTCTCGTGAGGGGGGAGCAGTTCTTC. Protein product: CAISPVALVRGEQFF.